This is a list of T cell receptor beta chains from one sample in a study of cytomegalovirus exposure and HLA in healthy donors. Data came from immunoSEQ multiplex PCR; TCRdb stores just in-frame clones and leaves some out. The repertoire holds roughly 110,000 clones, with 77% as singletons. Material for sequencing was PBMCs. All receptors derive from a male donor in good health and CMV-seronegative. Each CDR3 is given with its conserved first and last residue. D genes are given only for firm matches. Clone size is shown for a subset of rows, as once, few, many or a class of expanded clone.

d_gene: .
abundance: .
v_gene: TRBV4-1
j_gene: TRBJ2-7
CDR3nt: TGCGCCAGCAGCCTCCGACTAGGATCCTACGAGCAGTACTTC
CDR3aa: CASSLRLGSYEQYF

d_gene: .
abundance: .
v_gene: TRBV6-1
j_gene: TRBJ2-1
CDR3nt: TGTGCCAGCAGTGCAGGGGGCGGGGGACACAATGAGCAGTTCTTC
CDR3aa: CASSAGGGGHNEQFF

d_gene: .
abundance: .
v_gene: TRBV19
j_gene: TRBJ2-5
CDR3nt: TGTGCCAGTACCGCCCGATGGGCGCAATCCCAAGAGACCCAGTACTTC
CDR3aa: CASTARWAQSQETQYF

d_gene: TRBD1
abundance: .
v_gene: TRBV6-6
j_gene: TRBJ2-3
CDR3nt: TGTGCCAGCAGCGACAGTAGGCAGGGGGCCGATACGCAGTATTTT
CDR3aa: CASSDSRQGADTQYF

d_gene: TRBD1
abundance: .
v_gene: TRBV5-8
j_gene: TRBJ1-1
CDR3nt: TGTGCCAGCAGCACCGGGACAGGGCTCTCGAACACTGAAGCTTTCTTT
CDR3aa: CASSTGTGLSNTEAFF

d_gene: TRBD2
abundance: .
v_gene: TRBV19
j_gene: TRBJ2-7
CDR3nt: TGTGCCAGTAGTAACCCTCCTAGCGGGGGGGGATTCTACGAGCAGTACTTC
CDR3aa: CASSNPPSGGGFYEQYF

d_gene: TRBD2
abundance: .
v_gene: TRBV27
j_gene: TRBJ2-7
CDR3nt: TGTGCCAGCAGTCTAGCGGTTCGTACCTACGAGCAGTACTTC
CDR3aa: CASSLAVRTYEQYF

d_gene: .
abundance: .
v_gene: TRBV30
j_gene: TRBJ1-2
CDR3nt: TGTGCCTGGAGTGTTACGACAGACGGGTATGGCTACACCTTC
CDR3aa: CAWSVTTDGYGYTF

d_gene: TRBD1
abundance: .
v_gene: TRBV7-9
j_gene: TRBJ1-4
CDR3nt: TGTGCCAGCAGTCCGACAGGGGGAAATGAAAAACTGTTTTTT
CDR3aa: CASSPTGGNEKLFF

d_gene: .
abundance: .
v_gene: TRBV4-1
j_gene: TRBJ1-2
CDR3nt: TGCGCCAGCAGCCAAGTGGACAGAAACTATGGCTACACCTTC
CDR3aa: CASSQVDRNYGYTF

d_gene: .
abundance: few
v_gene: TRBV30
j_gene: TRBJ2-6
CDR3nt: TGTGCCTGGAGTTCGGGGTCTGGGGCCAACGTCCTGACTTTC
CDR3aa: CAWSSGSGANVLTF

d_gene: TRBD2
abundance: .
v_gene: TRBV4-1
j_gene: TRBJ2-3
CDR3nt: TGCGCCAGCAGCCAAGCGAGACTAGCGGGGGAAGCTAGCACAGATACGCAGTATTTT
CDR3aa: CASSQARLAGEASTDTQYF

d_gene: .
abundance: .
v_gene: TRBV14
j_gene: TRBJ1-1
CDR3nt: TGTGCCAGCAGCCAGGAGACTTACACTGAAGCTTTCTTT
CDR3aa: CASSQETYTEAFF

d_gene: .
abundance: .
v_gene: TRBV6-1
j_gene: TRBJ1-1
CDR3nt: TGTGCCAGCACTCAGGGTATCGTCACTGAAGCTTTCTTT
CDR3aa: CASTQGIVTEAFF

d_gene: .
abundance: once
v_gene: TRBV27
j_gene: TRBJ2-6
CDR3nt: TGTGCCAGCACCCCCTTCTCTGGGGCCAACGTCCTGACTTTC
CDR3aa: CASTPFSGANVLTF

d_gene: TRBD1
abundance: .
v_gene: TRBV29-1
j_gene: TRBJ1-5
CDR3nt: TGCAGCGTTGCAGGGACAGGGGGGGATAGCAATCAGCCCCAGCATTTT
CDR3aa: CSVAGTGGDSNQPQHF

d_gene: .
abundance: .
v_gene: TRBV27
j_gene: TRBJ1-1
CDR3nt: TGTGCCAGCAGTACAGGGCACACTGAAGCTTTCTTT
CDR3aa: CASSTGHTEAFF

d_gene: .
abundance: .
v_gene: TRBV6-6
j_gene: TRBJ2-5
CDR3nt: TGTGCCAGCAGTTACTCGGGCAGCCAAGAGACCCAGTACTTC
CDR3aa: CASSYSGSQETQYF

d_gene: .
abundance: .
v_gene: TRBV10-3
j_gene: TRBJ2-5
CDR3nt: TGTGCCATCAGTGCGATCCAGGGAAGGGAAGAGACCCAGTACTTC
CDR3aa: CAISAIQGREETQYF

d_gene: TRBD1
abundance: .
v_gene: TRBV5-1
j_gene: TRBJ1-2
CDR3nt: TGCGCCAGCAGCGGGGGGACAGGGAGCTATGGCTACACCTTC
CDR3aa: CASSGGTGSYGYTF

d_gene: .
abundance: .
v_gene: TRBV6-1
j_gene: TRBJ1-2
CDR3nt: TGTGCCAGCAGTGAATCGATGACCTTCGGGGGCTACACCTTC
CDR3aa: CASSESMTFGGYTF

d_gene: .
abundance: .
v_gene: TRBV6-6
j_gene: TRBJ2-4
CDR3nt: TGTGCCAGCAGTTACGTTAGCGGACTAGCCAAAAACATTCAGTACTTC
CDR3aa: CASSYVSGLAKNIQYF

d_gene: TRBD1
abundance: .
v_gene: TRBV4-2
j_gene: TRBJ2-7
CDR3nt: TGTGCCAGCAGCCTTCGGACAGGCACTTACGAGCAGTACTTC
CDR3aa: CASSLRTGTYEQYF

d_gene: TRBD2
abundance: few
v_gene: TRBV2
j_gene: TRBJ2-1
CDR3nt: TGTGCCAGCAAGAGACTAGCTTCCTACAATGAGCAGTTCTTC
CDR3aa: CASKRLASYNEQFF

d_gene: .
abundance: few
v_gene: TRBV4-1
j_gene: TRBJ2-1
CDR3nt: TGCGCCAGCAGCCAAACAGGGAACTACTACAATGAGCAGTTCTTC
CDR3aa: CASSQTGNYYNEQFF

d_gene: TRBD2
abundance: .
v_gene: TRBV4-1
j_gene: TRBJ2-3
CDR3nt: TGCGCCAGCAGCCAAGGGGGGGGTGGCGATACGCAGTATTTT
CDR3aa: CASSQGGGGDTQYF

d_gene: TRBD1
abundance: .
v_gene: TRBV5-6
j_gene: TRBJ2-5
CDR3nt: TGTGCCAGCAGCGCGACCGGGACAGGAGAGACCCAGTACTTC
CDR3aa: CASSATGTGETQYF

d_gene: TRBD2
abundance: .
v_gene: TRBV15
j_gene: TRBJ2-7
CDR3nt: TGTGCCACCAGCAGAGATGGGACTAAGCCCTACGAGCAGTACTTC
CDR3aa: CATSRDGTKPYEQYF